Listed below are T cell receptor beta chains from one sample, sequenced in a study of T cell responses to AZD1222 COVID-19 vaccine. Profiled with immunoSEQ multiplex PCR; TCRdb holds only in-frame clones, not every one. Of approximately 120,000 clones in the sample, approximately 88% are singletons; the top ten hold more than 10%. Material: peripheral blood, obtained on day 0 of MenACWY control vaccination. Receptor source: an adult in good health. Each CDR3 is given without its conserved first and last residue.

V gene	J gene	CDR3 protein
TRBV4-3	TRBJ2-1	ASSQGWESYNEQF
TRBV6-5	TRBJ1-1	ASSYSDITDEAF
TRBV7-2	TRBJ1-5	ASSLEQGSNQPQH
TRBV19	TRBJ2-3	ASQPQGDTQY
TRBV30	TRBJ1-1	AWSSPWTFSEGHAF
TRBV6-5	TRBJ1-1	ASSRDLNTEAF
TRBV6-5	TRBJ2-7	ASSYKGRGGTYKQY
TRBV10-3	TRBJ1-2	AISGGPAFYGYT
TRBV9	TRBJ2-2	ASSRQGGFTGELF
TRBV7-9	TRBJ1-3	ASSPPRISGNTIY
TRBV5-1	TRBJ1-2	ASSLEGPPNYGYT
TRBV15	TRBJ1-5	ATSREGPEGTGQPQH
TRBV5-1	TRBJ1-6	ASSLHSTGTDNSPLH
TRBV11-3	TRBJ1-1	ASSLDGQLNTEAF
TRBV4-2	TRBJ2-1	ASSQDAAGGPFFEQF
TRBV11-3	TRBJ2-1	ASSLAGRYNEQF
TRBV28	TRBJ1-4	ASSLGGSGEKLF
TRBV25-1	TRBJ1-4	ASRANRGTNEKLF
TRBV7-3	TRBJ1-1	ASSNQGNTEAF
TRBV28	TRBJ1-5	ASSFRTGISNQPQH
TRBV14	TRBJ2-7	ASSQRAGISYEQY
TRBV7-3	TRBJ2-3	ASSPKDRGSTDTQY
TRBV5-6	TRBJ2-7	ASSLGTGDSY
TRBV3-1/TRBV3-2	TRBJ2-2	ASSPSDRARNTGELF
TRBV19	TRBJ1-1	ASRDRDLTEAF
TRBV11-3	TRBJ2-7	ASSPLREVVHEQY
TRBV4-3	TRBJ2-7	ASSQGLAGGKHEQY
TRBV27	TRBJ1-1	ASSLWTGGWGTEAF
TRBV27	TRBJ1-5	ASSLHGGNQPQH
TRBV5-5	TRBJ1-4	ASSSFSEHEEKLF
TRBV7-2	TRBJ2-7	ASSARQGGLGEQY
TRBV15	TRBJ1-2	ATSRQGSAYGYT
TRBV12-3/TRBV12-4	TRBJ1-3	ASSGRGNTIY
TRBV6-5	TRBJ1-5	ASSYGKSPQPQH
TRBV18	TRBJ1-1	ASSPPNRRVWGTEAF
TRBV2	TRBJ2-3	ASSGSGDTQY